This TCR beta chain was documented in a study of cytomegalovirus exposure and HLA in healthy donors. Study conclusions and caveats: A later analysis reportedly found that, within productive TCRs, an Asian-associated ancestry cluster had fewer N-insertions than the mean observed across the approximately 660 donors. High sensitivity and specificity were reportedly achieved when the classifier diagnosed cytomegalovirus status. As was reported, the HLA-A and HLA-B alleles of most subjects were accurately predicted from TCR beta sequences.

Details on this clone: Its cognate antigen is unknown.

Amplification used 60 Vbeta primers and 13 Jbeta primers. Data came from immunoSEQ multiplex PCR; TCRdb stores just in-frame clones and leaves some out. Among 75,000 to 100,000 clones, 55% to 75% were seen once, and the ten largest hold 2.5% to 3.5%. The germline gives CDR1 MGHRA, CDR2 YSYEKL. The CDR3 runs 19 residues. Trimming cost V 4 bases and J 3 bases; bases outside gene matches: 11. The sample comprised PBMCs. The origin of this receptor is a man aged 60-69 years in good health and CMV-seronegative. The chain recombines TRBV4-1 with TRBJ2-3, with 15 bases lining up with TRBD2. The CDR3 bases are TGCGCCAGCAGCCGCGCCGGGACTAGCGGGGGGAGGGTGACAGATACGCAGTATTTT. Translation: CASSRAGTSGGRVTDTQYF.